The clone carrying this T cell receptor beta chain was observed at least ten times. No antigen is known for it. Germline trimming cut 6 bases from V and 6 bases from J; bases unmatched to any gene: 4. Germline V gives CDR1 DFQATT, CDR2 SNEGSKA (reference sequence). The CDR3 spans 12 residues. This sample was included in a study of CD8 T cells in ankylosing spondylitis. TCRdb reprocessed the 5' RACE reads with MiXCR, giving one entry per CDR3 protein. The data contain some 250,000 distinct CDR3 sequences, 8% to 9.5% of them singletons. General study points: The clones that were linked to disease were reported to be significantly enriched in matched synovial fluid samples from ankylosing spondylitis patients. Among TCR beta sequences, a motif of about 8 highly homologous variants appeared characteristic of ankylosing spondylitis blood. Disease-linked clones, CD8+, were relatively rare in peripheral blood. Earlier studies detected some motif variants in reactive arthritis synovial fluid and blood.

The chain carries TRBV20-1 and TRBJ2-1; 8 bases match TRBD1. The TCR sequence derives from a male donor with ankylosing spondylitis or in good health (not recorded which). Sequenced input: blood, either unsorted or a sorted T cell fraction (not recorded which). The DNA for the CDR3 is TGCAGTGCGCGACAGGGGCTCAATGAGCAGTTCTTC. Its translation: CSARQGLNEQFF.